Below are 6 T cell receptor beta chains sequenced from a single sample in a study of blood T cells in healthy people across ages. A second roughly 6 to 11 cycle PCR used barcoded and J-beta primers. A single record per CDR3 protein comes from TCRdb applying MiXCR to the 5' RACE reads. The sample yields approximately 2,000,000 distinct CDR3 sequences, approximately 39% seen once. Sequenced: blood. The receptor set was obtained from a human donor in good health.

J is TRBJ2-7 and V is TRBV20-1, with D possibly TRBD1 on 6 matching bases. Trimming left V 5 bases short and J 3 bases short, with 20 bases between. CDR1 is DFQATT, CDR2 SNEGSKA, per germline (reference sequence). CDR3 size: 15 residues. DNA for the CDR3: TGCAGTGCTTTGGAACCAGCCGGGACAAACTACGAGCAGTACTTC. It yields the protein CSALEPAGTNYEQYF.

This clonotype was recorded a few times. The rearrangement links TRBV29-1 to TRBJ2-5; 9 bases line up with TRBD1. With 4 bases clipped from V and 5 bases from J, the junction kept 5 bases outside the gene matches. The CDR3 contains 13 residues. CDR1 and CDR2 (germline): SQVTM, ANQGSEA. Here the CDR3 DNA reads TGCAGCGTTGCCCAGACAGGGGGGGAGACCCAGTACTTC. This translates into CSVAQTGGETQYF.

The V call is TRBV6-2 or TRBV6-3, the J call TRBJ1-5; D remains unclear. This CDR3 region has 14 residues. Germline V gene sequence: CDR1 MNHEY, CDR2 SVGEGT. With 4 bases removed from V and 7 bases from J, the gap between germline ends came to 14 bases. The CDR3 sequence is CASSSRTPPQPQHF. CDR3 nucleotide sequence: TGTGCCAGCAGTTCCCGGACTCCCCCCCAGCCCCAGCATTTT.

J is TRBJ1-6 and V is TRBV4-2; 8 positions match TRBD1. The CDR3 is made up of 20 amino acids. Trimming removed 0 bases from V and 2 bases from J; junction bases left unmatched: 12. Germline V lookup: CDR1 LGHNA, CDR2 YNFKEQ. The CDR3, as DNA: TGTGCCAGCAGCCAAGAGGGAACAGGGGGGTTACTCACCTATAATTCACCCCTCCACTTT. Translating gives CASSQEGTGGLLTYNSPLHF.

This chain uses TRBV29-1 with TRBJ2-1; perhaps TRBD2 as D (7 bases). Germline V CDR1 and CDR2: SQVTM, ANQGSEA. This CDR3 is 14 amino acids long. V shed 7 bases and J shed 7 bases, with 20 bases lying between them. The CDR3 DNA sequence: TGCAGCGCTCTTCGGGGGGCAATCGATAATGAGCAGTTCTTC. It codes for CSALRGAIDNEQFF.

The chain couples TRBV5-1 to TRBJ2-5, with D possibly TRBD1 on 5 matching bases. The V and J ends lost 5 bases and 3 bases respectively, with 17 bases between them. The CDR3 is 15 amino acids. The germline V gene has CDR1 SGHRS and CDR2 YFSETQ. DNA of the CDR3: TGCGCCAGCAGGATTTTGTCAGGGCTAGAAGAGACCCAGTACTTC. Protein sequence: CASRILSGLEETQYF.